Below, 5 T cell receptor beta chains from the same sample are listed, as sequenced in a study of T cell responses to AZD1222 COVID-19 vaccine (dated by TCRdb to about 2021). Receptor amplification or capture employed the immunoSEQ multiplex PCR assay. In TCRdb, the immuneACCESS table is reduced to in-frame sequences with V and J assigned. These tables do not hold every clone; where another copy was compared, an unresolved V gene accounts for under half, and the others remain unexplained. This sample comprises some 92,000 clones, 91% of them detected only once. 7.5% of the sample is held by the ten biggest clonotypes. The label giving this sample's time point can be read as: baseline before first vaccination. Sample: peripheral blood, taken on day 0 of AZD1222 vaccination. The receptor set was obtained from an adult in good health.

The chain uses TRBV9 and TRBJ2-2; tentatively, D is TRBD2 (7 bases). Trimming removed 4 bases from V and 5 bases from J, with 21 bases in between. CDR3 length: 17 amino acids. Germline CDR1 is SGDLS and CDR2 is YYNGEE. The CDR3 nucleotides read TGTGCCAGCAGCCATGCGGCGGGAGCCACAGGGACCGGGGAGCTGTTTTTT. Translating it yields CASSHAAGATGTGELFF.

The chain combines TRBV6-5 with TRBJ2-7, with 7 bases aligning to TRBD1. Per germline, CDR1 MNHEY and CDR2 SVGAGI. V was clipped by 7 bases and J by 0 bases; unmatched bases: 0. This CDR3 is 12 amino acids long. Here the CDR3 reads CASTGGSYEQYF. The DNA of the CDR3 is TGTGCCAGCACAGGGGGCTCCTACGAGCAGTACTTC.

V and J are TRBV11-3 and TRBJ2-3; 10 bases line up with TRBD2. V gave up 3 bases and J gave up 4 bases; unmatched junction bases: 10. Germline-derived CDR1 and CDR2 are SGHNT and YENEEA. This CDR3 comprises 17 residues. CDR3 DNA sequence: TGTGCCAGCAGCTTCTCTAGCGGGAGTTGGGTACCAGATACGCAGTATTTT. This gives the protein CASSFSSGSWVPDTQYF.

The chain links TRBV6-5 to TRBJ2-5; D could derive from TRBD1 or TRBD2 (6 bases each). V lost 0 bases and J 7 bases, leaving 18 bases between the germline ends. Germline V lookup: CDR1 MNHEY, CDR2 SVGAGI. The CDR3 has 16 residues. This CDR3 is CASSYSLPTRGVTQYF. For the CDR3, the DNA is TGTGCCAGCAGTTACTCCCTGCCGACTAGGGGGGTGACCCAGTACTTC.

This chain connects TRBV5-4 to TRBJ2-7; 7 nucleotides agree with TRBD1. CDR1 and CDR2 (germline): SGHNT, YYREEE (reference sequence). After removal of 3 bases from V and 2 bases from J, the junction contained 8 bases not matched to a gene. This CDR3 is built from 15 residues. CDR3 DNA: TGTGCCAGCAGCTCAACCGGGACAGTTACCTACGAGCAGTACTTC. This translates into CASSSTGTVTYEQYF.